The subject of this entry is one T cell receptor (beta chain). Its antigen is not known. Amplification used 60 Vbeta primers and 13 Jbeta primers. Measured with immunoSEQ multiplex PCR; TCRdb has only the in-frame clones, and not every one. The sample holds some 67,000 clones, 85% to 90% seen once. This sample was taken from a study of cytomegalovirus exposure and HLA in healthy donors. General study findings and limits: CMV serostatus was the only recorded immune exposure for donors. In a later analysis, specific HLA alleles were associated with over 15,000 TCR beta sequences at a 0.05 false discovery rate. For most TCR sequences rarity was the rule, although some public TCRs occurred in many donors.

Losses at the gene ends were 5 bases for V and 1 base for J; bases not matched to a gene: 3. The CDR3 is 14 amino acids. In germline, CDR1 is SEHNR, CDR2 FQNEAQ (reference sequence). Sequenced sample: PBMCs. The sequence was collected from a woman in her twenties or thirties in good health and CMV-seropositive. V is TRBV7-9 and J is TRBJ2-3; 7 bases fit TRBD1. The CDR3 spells CASSDRVGTDTQYF. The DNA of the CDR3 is TGTGCCAGCAGCGACAGGGTTGGCACAGATACGCAGTATTTT.